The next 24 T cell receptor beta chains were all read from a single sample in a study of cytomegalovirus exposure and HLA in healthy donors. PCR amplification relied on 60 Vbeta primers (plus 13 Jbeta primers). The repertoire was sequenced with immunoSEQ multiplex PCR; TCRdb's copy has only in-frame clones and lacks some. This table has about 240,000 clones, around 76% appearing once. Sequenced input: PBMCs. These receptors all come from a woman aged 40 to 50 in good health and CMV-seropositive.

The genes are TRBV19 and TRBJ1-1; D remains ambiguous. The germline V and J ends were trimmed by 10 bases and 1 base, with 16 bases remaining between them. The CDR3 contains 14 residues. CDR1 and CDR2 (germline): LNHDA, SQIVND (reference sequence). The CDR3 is CATDKRPENTEAFF. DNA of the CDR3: TGTGCCACTGATAAGAGGCCGGAGAACACTGAAGCTTTCTTT.

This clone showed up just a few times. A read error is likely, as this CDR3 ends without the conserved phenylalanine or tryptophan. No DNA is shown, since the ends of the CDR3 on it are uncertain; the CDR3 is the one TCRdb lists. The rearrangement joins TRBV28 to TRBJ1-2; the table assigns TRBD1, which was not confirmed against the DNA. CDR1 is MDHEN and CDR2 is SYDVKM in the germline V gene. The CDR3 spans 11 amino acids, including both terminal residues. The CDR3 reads CASSSGTGASC.

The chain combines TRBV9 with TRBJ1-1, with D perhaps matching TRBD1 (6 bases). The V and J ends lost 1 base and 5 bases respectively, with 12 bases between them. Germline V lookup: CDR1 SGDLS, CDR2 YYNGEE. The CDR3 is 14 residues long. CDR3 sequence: CASSVSGARTEAFF. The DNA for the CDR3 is TGTGCCAGCAGCGTATCAGGGGCGCGGACTGAAGCTTTCTTT.

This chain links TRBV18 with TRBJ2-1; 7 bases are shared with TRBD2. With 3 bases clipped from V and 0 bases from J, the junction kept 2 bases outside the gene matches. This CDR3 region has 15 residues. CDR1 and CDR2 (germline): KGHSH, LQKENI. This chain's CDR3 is CASSPRGSSYNEQFF. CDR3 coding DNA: TGTGCCAGCTCACCGCGGGGGAGCTCCTACAATGAGCAGTTCTTC.

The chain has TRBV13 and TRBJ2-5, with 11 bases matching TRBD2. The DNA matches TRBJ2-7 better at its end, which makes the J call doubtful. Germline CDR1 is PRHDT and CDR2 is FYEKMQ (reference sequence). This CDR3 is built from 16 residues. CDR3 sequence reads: CASSGRLAGYPYEQYF. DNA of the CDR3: TGTGCCAGCAGCGGCCGACTAGCGGGATACCCCTACGAGCAGTACTTC.

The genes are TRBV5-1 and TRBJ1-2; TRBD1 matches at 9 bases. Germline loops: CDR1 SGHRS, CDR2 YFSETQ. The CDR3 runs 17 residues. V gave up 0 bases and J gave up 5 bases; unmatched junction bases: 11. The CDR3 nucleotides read TGCGCCAGCAGCTTGGGAGGACCGGGACAGGGTTCATATGGCTACACCTTC. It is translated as CASSLGGPGQGSYGYTF. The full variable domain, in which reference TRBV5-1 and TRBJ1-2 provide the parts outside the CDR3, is KAGVTQTPRYLIKTRGQQVTLSCSPISGHRSVSWYQQTPGQGLQFLFEYFSETQRNKGNFPGRFSGRQFSNSRSEMNVSTLELGDSALYLCASSLGGPGQGSYGYTFGSGTRLTVV.

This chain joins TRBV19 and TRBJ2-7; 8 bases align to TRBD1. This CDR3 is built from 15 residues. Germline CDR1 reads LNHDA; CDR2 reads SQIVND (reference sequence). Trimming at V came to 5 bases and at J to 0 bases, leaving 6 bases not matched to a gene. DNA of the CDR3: TGTGCCAGTAGTCCCGGACAGGGTAGCTCCTACGAGCAGTACTTC. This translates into CASSPGQGSSYEQYF.

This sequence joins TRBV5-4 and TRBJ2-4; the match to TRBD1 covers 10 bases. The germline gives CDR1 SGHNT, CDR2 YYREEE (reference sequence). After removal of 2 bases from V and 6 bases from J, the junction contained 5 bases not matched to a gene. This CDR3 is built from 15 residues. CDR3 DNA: TGTGCCAGCAGCTTTAACCGGGACAGGGGAAACATTCAGTACTTC. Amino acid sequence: CASSFNRDRGNIQYF.

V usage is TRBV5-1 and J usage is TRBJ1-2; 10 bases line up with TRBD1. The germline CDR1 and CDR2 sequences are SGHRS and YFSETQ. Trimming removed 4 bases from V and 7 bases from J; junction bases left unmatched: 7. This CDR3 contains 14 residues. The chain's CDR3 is CASSVGTGARGYTF. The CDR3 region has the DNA TGCGCCAGCAGCGTAGGGACAGGGGCTCGTGGCTACACCTTC.

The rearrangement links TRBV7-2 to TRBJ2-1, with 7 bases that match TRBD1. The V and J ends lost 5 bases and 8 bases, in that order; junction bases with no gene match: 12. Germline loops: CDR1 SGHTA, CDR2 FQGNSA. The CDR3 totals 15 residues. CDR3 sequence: CASSPPRGQLDEQFF. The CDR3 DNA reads TGTGCCAGCAGCCCACCCCGGGGACAGCTCGATGAGCAGTTCTTC.

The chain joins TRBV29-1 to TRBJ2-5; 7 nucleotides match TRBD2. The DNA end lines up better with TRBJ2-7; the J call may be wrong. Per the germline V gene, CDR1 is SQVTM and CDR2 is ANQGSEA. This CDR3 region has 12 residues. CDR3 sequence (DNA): TGCAGCGTTGGGGACTATGGATACGAGCAGTACTTC. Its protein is CSVGDYGYEQYF.

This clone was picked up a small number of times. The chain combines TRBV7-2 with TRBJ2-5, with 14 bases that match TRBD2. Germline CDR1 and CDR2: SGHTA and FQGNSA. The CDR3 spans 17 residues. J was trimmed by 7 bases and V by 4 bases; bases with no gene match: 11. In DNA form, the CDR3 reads TGTGCCAGCAGCTCGGGGACTAGCGGGGGACCGTTGGGGACCCAGTACTTC. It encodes CASSSGTSGGPLGTQYF.

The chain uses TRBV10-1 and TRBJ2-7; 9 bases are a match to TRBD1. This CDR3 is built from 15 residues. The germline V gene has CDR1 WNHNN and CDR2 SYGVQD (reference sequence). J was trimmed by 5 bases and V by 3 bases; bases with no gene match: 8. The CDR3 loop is CASSDIGTGNHEQYF. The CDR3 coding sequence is TGCGCCAGCAGTGATATTGGGACAGGGAACCACGAGCAGTACTTC.

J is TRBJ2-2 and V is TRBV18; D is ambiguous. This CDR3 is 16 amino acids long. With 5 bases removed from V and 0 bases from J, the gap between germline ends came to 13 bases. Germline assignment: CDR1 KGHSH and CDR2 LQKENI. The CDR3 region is CASSDSVPTNTGELFF. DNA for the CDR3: TGTGCCAGCTCAGACTCAGTCCCTACGAACACCGGGGAGCTGTTTTTT.

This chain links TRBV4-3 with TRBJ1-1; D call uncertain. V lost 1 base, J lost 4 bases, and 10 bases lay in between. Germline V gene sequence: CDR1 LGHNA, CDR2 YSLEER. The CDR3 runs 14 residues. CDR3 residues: CASSQGGRGTEAFF. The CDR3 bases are TGCGCCAGCAGCCAAGGAGGGCGCGGCACTGAAGCTTTCTTT.

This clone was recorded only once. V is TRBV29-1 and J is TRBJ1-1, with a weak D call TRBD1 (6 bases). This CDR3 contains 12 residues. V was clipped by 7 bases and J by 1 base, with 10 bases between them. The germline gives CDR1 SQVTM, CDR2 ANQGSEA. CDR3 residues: CSARQANTEAFF. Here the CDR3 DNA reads TGCAGCGCTCGACAGGCGAACACTGAAGCTTTCTTT.

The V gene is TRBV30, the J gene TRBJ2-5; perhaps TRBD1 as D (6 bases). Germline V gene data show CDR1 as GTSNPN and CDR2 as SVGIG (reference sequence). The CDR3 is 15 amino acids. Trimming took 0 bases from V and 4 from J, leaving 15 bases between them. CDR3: CAWSVRMGARETQYF. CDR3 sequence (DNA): TGTGCCTGGAGTGTAAGGATGGGGGCGAGAGAGACCCAGTACTTC.

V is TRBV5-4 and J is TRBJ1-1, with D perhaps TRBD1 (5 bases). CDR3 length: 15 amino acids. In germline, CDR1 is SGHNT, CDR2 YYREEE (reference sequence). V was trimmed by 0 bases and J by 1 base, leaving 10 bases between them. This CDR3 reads CASSLGGAWNTEAFF. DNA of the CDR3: TGTGCCAGCAGCTTGGGTGGGGCATGGAACACTGAAGCTTTCTTT.

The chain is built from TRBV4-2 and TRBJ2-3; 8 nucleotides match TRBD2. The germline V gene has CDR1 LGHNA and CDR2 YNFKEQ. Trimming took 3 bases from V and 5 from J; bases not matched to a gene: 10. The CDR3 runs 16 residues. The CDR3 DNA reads TGTGCCAGCAGCCAGACCCGAATAGCGGGGCGAGATACGCAGTATTTT. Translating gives CASSQTRIAGRDTQYF.

The CDR3 bases are TGTGCCAGCAGTTATTCCCTTTTTACGGTGAACTATGGCTACACCTTC. Its translation: CASSYSLFTVNYGYTF. V gene TRBV6-5 combines with J gene TRBJ1-2, with D uncertain. Germline V gene sequence: CDR1 MNHEY, CDR2 SVGAGI. This CDR3 spans 16 amino acids. The V and J ends lost 3 bases and 2 bases respectively, with 16 bases between them.

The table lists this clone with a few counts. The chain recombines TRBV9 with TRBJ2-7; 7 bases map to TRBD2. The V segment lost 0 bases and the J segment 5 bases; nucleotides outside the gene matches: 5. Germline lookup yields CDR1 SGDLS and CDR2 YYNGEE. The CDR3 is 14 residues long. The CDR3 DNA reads TGTGCCAGCAGCGTAGGGGGGGGTACCCACGAGCAGTACTTC. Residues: CASSVGGGTHEQYF.

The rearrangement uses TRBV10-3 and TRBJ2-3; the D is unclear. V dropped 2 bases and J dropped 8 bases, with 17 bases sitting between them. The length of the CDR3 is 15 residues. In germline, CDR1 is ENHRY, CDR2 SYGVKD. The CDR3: CAISEELNSFVTQYF. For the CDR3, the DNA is TGTGCCATCAGTGAGGAACTGAACTCGTTTGTTACGCAGTATTTT.

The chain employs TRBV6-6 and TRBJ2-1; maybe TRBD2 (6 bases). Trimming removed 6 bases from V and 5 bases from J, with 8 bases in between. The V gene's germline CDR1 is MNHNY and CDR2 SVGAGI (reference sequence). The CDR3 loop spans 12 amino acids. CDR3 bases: TGTGCCAGCAGCCGGGGGAACAATGAGCAGTTCTTC. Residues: CASSRGNNEQFF.

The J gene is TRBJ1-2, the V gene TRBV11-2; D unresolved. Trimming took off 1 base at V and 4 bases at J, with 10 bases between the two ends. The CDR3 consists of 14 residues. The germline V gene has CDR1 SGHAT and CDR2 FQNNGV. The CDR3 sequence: CASSLAVAGYGYTF. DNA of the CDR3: TGTGCCAGCAGCTTAGCGGTGGCAGGCTATGGCTACACCTTC.